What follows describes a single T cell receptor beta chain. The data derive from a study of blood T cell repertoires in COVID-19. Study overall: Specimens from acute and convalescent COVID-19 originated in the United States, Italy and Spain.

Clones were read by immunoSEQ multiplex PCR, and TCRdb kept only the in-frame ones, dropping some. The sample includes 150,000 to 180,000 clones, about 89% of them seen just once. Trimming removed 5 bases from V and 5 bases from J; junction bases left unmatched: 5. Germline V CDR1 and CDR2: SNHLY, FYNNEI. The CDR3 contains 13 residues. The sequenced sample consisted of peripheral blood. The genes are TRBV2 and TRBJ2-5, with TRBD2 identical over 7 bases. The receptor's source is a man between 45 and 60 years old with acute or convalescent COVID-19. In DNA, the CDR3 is TGTGCCAGCAGTAGATCGGGAGGCGAGACCCAGTACTTC. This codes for CASSRSGGETQYF.